This TCR beta chain is from a study of cytomegalovirus exposure and HLA in healthy donors. The CDR3 loop spans 17 amino acids. The PCR had 60 Vbeta and 13 Jbeta primers. Per the study methods: Per a later analysis, the number of unique TCR beta chains was approximately 80 million, of which about 11 million were shared. Only in-frame clones appear in the TCRdb table, and some are missing; sequencing was by immunoSEQ multiplex PCR. V and J calls and clone size are those listed in that table; D and trimming were worked out from the DNA. The sample has tens of thousands of clones, approximately 70% seen once.

The sequence derives from a man aged 25 to 45 in good health and CMV-seronegative. The V gene is TRBV21-1, the J gene TRBJ2-7; TRBD1, the table's D call, lacks a check against the DNA. TRBV21-1 constitutes a pseudogene. Material: PBMCs. CDR3 residues: CASSTLWRDRGHYEQYF. CDR3 DNA: TGTGCCAGCAGCACCCTTTGGAGGGACAGGGGGCACTACGAGCAGTACTTC.